This is a list of T cell receptor beta chains from one sample in a study of Ad26.COV2.S vaccination and SARS-CoV-2 variants. The data were produced by immunoSEQ multiplex PCR, yet TCRdb's version contains in-frame clones alone and is incomplete. The profile shows about 280,000 clones, 70% to 90% of them singletons. The material was peripheral blood, obtained in a trial of Ad26.COV2.S vaccine versus placebo. Receptors were obtained from a person between 18 and 59 years old who received the Ad26.COV2.S COVID-19 vaccine or a placebo. Each CDR3 is given without its conserved first and last residue.

J gene | V gene | CDR3 protein
TRBJ1-1 | TRBV20-1 | SASLENTEAF
TRBJ1-2 | TRBV6-5 | ASRQALYGYT
TRBJ1-1 | TRBV2 | ASRGATGAEAF
TRBJ2-3 | TRBV27 | ASRRQSTDTQY
TRBJ1-2 | TRBV9 | ASSVGGRGYT
TRBJ1-1 | TRBV19 | ASSPTGGSTEAF
TRBJ2-7 | TRBV9 | ASSPQLGQSYEQY
TRBJ1-2 | TRBV18 | ASSPLIVQGQLGGYT
TRBJ1-2 | TRBV19 | ASKEGGRNGYT
TRBJ2-3 | TRBV30 | AWSGIRTDTQY
TRBJ2-1 | TRBV2 | ASSAGQGSYNEQF
TRBJ2-2 | TRBV27 | ASSRPLGTRQPGELF
TRBJ1-1 | TRBV4-1 | ASSQQGLNTEAF
TRBJ2-3 | TRBV2 | ASRELVSIGPDTQY
TRBJ2-1 | TRBV2 | ASSVTGDNEQF
TRBJ2-1 | TRBV2 | ASSRQGQYNEQF
TRBJ2-1 | TRBV7-2 | ASSHGGEQF
TRBJ2-3 | TRBV7-6 | ASSLSGSTDTQY
TRBJ2-1 | TRBV18 | ASSPVKGEGEQF
TRBJ1-6 | TRBV19 | ASAVGTANNSPLH
TRBJ2-3 | TRBV4-1 | ASSLRGQASTDTQY
TRBJ1-5 | TRBV5-1 | ASSLQGADNQPQH
TRBJ2-4 | TRBV4-2 | ASSRPYQGGYIQY
TRBJ2-1 | TRBV2 | ASSGTSGYNEQF
TRBJ1-1 | TRBV6-5 | ASSTPANTEAF
TRBJ1-6 | TRBV25-1 | ASSDGLYNSPLH
TRBJ1-2 | TRBV28 | ASSPQGTGGRGYT
TRBJ2-5 | TRBV11-1 | ASSLERGFQETQY
TRBJ1-2 | TRBV4-1 | ASSPLQGLNGYT
TRBJ1-1 | TRBV10-3 | AISDDRGGTEAF
TRBJ1-2 | TRBV19 | ASSIRTADLYGYT
TRBJ2-3 | TRBV5-6 | ASSLAGGRTDTQY
TRBJ2-1 | TRBV5-1 | ASSRAGRGAYNEQF
TRBJ1-4 | TRBV9 | ASSVSASGNEKLF
TRBJ1-5 | TRBV19 | ASSLLGNQPQH
TRBJ2-1 | TRBV7-2 | ASSSGLAGINEQF
TRBJ2-7 | TRBV6-4 | ASTRQGKTYEQY
TRBJ2-1 | TRBV14 | ASSQGASSRYEQF
TRBJ2-7 | TRBV5-4 | ASSLVPRAYEQY
TRBJ1-2 | TRBV7-2 | ASSFQSANYGYT
TRBJ2-2 | TRBV7-6 | ASSFRPTGEGTGELF
TRBJ2-2 | TRBV9 | ASSARGTSIRELF
TRBJ1-2 | TRBV19 | ASIHRGQDYGYT
TRBJ2-5 | TRBV7-9 | ASSGVLAEETQY
TRBJ1-6 | TRBV2 | ASRGGQANNSPLH
TRBJ2-7 | TRBV23-1 | ASSPKGQVGPKY
TRBJ1-6 | TRBV7-9 | ASTAEDGGYSPLH
TRBJ1-2 | TRBV18 | ASSPPGGADGYT
TRBJ2-7 | TRBV15 | ATSRDPGDSYEQY
TRBJ2-2 | TRBV6-5 | ASTGGSNTGELF
TRBJ2-5 | TRBV7-3 | ASSKNPAGDQETQY
TRBJ1-1 | TRBV18 | ASSPSIALNTEAF
TRBJ2-7 | TRBV20-1 | SASGLSGSQLGGEQY
TRBJ1-1 | TRBV6-4 | ASSDRGNTEAF
TRBJ2-7 | TRBV5-1 | ASSLSGGSYEQY
TRBJ1-3 | TRBV5-1 | ASSPGTAGNTIY
TRBJ1-1 | TRBV15 | ATSRRQGVQTEAF
TRBJ1-1 | TRBV7-2 | ASSQFAGNTEAF
TRBJ1-1 | TRBV10-2 | ASSATGQTLNTEAF